The 3 T cell receptor beta chains presented below share a single source sample, sequenced in a study of blood T cell repertoires in COVID-19. Sequenced by immunoSEQ multiplex PCR; TCRdb stores in-frame clones only, minus some. The sample holds 95,000 to 100,000 clones, approximately 84% seen once. Specimen: peripheral blood. These receptors originate from a woman in her sixties with acute or convalescent COVID-19.

This chain connects TRBV29-1 to TRBJ2-7, with TRBD1 identical over 9 bases. The germline CDR1 and CDR2 sequences are SQVTM and ANQGSEA. This CDR3 is 15 amino acids long. The V and J ends lost 4 bases and 4 bases, in that order; junction bases with no gene match: 11. CDR3 in DNA: TGCAGCGTTGTGGGGGGACAGGGAAATCAGTACGAGCAGTACTTC. Its translation is CSVVGGQGNQYEQYF.

The chain employs TRBV27 and TRBJ1-3; D is undetermined. With 6 bases removed from V and 4 bases from J, the gap between germline ends came to 10 bases. Germline V gene sequence: CDR1 MNHEY, CDR2 SMNVEV (reference sequence). This CDR3 has 13 residues. CDR3 coding DNA: TGTGCCAGCAGCCGGGGTGCCGGAAACACCATATATTTT. Translated, it gives CASSRGAGNTIYF.

V is TRBV5-4 and J is TRBJ1-4; TRBD1 matches at 7 bases. This CDR3 contains 14 residues. The V segment lost 1 base and the J segment 4 bases; nucleotides outside the gene matches: 1. Germline V gene lookup returns CDR1 SGHNT and CDR2 YYREEE (reference sequence). CDR3 region: CASSLTGVNEKLFF. The CDR3 DNA follows: TGTGCCAGCAGCTTGACAGGGGTTAATGAAAAACTGTTTTTT.